Sequencing of this TCR beta chain was carried out in a study of blood T cell repertoires in COVID-19. Some clones are missing from TCRdb's copy, which holds only in-frame ones; the method was immunoSEQ multiplex PCR. The sample lists over 250,000 clones, over 75% occurring once. V shed 4 bases and J shed 0 bases, with 11 bases lying between them. Germline CDR1 is SGDLS and CDR2 is YYNGEE. The CDR3 is 15 residues long. The sequencing sample was made of peripheral blood. The rearrangement links TRBV9 to TRBJ1-5; D gene uncertain. The TCR sequence derives from a woman between 65 and 79 years old with COVID-19, enrolled during active disease. CDR3 DNA: TGTGCCAGCAGCCCTGTGGGGAGTAGCAATCAGCCCCAGCATTTT. This codes for CASSPVGSSNQPQHF. Full variable domain (outside the CDR3, taken from reference TRBV9 and TRBJ1-5): DSGVTQTPKHLITATGQRVTLRCSPRSGDLSVYWYQQSLDQGLQFLIQYYNGEERAKGNILERFSAQQFPDLHSELNLSSLELGDSALYFCASSPVGSSNQPQHFGDGTRLSIL.